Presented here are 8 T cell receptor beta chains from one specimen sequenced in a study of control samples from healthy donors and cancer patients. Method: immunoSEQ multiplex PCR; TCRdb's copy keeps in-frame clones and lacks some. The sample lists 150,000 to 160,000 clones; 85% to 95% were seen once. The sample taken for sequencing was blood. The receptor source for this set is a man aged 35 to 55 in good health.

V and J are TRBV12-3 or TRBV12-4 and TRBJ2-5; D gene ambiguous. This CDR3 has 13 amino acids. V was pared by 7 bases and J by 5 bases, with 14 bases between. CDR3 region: CASTLRLKETQYF. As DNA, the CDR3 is TGTGCCAGCACCCTACGCCTCAAGGAGACCCAGTACTTC.

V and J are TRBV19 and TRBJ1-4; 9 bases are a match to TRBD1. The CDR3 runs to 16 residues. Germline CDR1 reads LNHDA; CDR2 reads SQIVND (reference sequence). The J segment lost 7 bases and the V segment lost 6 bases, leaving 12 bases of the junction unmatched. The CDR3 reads CASRDRGRSSGEKLFF. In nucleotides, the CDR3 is TGTGCCAGTAGGGACAGGGGACGATCGAGTGGTGAAAAACTGTTTTTT.

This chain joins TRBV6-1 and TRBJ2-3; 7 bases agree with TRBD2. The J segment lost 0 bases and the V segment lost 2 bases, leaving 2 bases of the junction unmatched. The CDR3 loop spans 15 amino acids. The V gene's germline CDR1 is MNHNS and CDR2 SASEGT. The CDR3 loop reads CASSELGGSTDTQYF. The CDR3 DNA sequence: TGTGCCAGCAGTGAATTGGGGGGGAGCACAGATACGCAGTATTTT.

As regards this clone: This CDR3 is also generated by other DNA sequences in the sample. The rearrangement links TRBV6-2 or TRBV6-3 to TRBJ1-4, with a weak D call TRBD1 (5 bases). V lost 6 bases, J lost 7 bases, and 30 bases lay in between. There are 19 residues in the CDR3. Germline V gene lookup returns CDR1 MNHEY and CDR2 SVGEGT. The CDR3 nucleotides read TGTGCCAGCAGACCTTGGGGCCGCCCCGCGGGGGAACTCGGTGAAAAACTGTTTTTT. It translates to CASRPWGRPAGELGEKLFF.

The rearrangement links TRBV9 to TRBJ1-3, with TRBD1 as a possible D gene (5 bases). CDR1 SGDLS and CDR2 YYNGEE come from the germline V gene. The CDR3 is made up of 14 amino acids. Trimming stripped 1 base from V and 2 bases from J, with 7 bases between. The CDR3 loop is CASSVNRTGNTIYF. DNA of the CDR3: TGTGCCAGCAGCGTAAACAGGACTGGAAACACCATATATTTT. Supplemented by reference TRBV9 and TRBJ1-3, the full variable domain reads DSGVTQTPKHLITATGQRVTLRCSPRSGDLSVYWYQQSLDQGLQFLIQYYNGEERAKGNILERFSAQQFPDLHSELNLSSLELGDSALYFCASSVNRTGNTIYFGEGSWLTVV.

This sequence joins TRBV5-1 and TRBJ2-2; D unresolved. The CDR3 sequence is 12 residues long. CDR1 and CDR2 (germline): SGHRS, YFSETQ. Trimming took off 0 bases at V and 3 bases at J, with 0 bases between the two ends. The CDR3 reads CASSLDTGELFF. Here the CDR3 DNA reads TGCGCCAGCAGCTTGGACACCGGGGAGCTGTTTTTT.

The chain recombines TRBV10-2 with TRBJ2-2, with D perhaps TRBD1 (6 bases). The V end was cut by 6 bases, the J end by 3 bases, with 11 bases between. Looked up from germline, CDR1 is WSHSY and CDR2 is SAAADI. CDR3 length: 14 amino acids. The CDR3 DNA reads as TGCGCCAGCAGCCAGGGGTTGTACACCGGGGAGCTGTTTTTT. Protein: CASSQGLYTGELFF.

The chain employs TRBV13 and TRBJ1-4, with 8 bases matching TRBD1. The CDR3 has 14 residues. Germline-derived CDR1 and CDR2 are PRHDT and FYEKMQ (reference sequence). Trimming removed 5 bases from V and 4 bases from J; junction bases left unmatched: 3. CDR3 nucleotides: TGTGCCAGCAGCCTGACAGGGGTTAATGAAAAACTGTTTTTT. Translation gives CASSLTGVNEKLFF.